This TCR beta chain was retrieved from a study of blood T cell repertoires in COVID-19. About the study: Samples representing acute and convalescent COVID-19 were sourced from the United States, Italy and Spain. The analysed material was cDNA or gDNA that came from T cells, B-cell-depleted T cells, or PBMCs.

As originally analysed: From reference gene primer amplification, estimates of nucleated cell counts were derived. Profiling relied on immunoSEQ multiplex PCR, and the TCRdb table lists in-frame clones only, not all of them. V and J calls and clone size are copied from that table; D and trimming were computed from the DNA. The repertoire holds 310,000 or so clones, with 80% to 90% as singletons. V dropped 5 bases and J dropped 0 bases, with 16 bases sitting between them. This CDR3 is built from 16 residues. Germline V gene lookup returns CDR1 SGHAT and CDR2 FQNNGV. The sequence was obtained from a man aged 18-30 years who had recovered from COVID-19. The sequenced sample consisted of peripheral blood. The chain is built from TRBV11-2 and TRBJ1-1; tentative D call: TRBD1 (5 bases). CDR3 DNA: TGTGCCAGCAGCCGCAGGGTTAATGGGGTGAACACTGAAGCTTTCTTT. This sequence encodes CASSRRVNGVNTEAFF.